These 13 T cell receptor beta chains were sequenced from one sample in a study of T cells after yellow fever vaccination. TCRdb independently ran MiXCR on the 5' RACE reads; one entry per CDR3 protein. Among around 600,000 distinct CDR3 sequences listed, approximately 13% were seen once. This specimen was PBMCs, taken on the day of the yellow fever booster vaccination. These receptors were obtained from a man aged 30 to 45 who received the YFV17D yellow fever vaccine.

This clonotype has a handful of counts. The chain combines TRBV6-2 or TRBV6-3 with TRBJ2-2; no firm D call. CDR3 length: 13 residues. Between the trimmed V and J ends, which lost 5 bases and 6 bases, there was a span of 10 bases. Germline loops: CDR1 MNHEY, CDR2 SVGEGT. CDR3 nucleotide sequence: TGTGCCAGCAGTAACTTTTTAGCCGGGGAGCTGTTTTTT. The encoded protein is CASSNFLAGELFF.

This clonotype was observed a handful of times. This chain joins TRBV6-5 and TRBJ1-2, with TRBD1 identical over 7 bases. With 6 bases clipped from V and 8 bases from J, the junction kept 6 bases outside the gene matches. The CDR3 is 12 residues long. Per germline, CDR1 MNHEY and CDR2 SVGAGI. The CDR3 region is CASRRQGTGYTF. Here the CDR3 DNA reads TGTGCCAGCAGACGACAGGGAACCGGCTACACCTTC.

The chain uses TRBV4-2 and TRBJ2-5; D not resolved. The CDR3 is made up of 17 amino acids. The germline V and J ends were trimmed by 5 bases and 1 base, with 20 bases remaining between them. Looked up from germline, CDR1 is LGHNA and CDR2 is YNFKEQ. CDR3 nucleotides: TGTGCCAGCAGCTCCCGTGCTGGACGGAACCGCCAAGAGACCCAGTACTTC. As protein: CASSSRAGRNRQETQYF.

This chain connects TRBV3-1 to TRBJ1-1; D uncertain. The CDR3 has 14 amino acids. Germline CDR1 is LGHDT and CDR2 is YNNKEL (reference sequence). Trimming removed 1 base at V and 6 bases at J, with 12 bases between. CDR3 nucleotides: TGTGCCAGCAGCCAAGTGGGCGGGGAGGCTGAAGCTTTCTTT. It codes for CASSQVGGEAEAFF.

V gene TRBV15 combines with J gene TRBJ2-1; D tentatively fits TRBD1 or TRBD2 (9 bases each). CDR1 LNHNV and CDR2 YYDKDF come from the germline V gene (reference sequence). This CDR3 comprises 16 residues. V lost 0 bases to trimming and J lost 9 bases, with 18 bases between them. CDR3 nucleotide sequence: TGTGCCACCAGCAGAGATACCCTAGCGGGACAGGGTGAGCAGTTCTTC. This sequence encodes CATSRDTLAGQGEQFF. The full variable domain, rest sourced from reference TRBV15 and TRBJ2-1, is DAMVIQNPRYQVTQFGKPVTLSCSQTLNHNVMYWYQQKSSQAPKLLFHYYDKDFNNEADTPDNFQSRRPNTSFCFLDIRSPGLGDTAMYLCATSRDTLAGQGEQFFGPGTRLTVL.

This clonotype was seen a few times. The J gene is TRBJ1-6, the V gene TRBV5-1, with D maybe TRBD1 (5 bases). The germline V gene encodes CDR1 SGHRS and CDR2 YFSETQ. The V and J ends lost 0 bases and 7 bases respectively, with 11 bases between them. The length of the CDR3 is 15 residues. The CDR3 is CASSLAGPANSPLHF. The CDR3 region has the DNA TGCGCCAGCAGCTTGGCGGGACCCGCAAATTCACCCCTCCACTTT.

CDR3 residues: CASSRWGTGAMNTEAFF. The CDR3 bases are TGTGCCAGCTCAAGATGGGGGACAGGGGCGATGAACACTGAAGCTTTCTTT. The chain carries TRBV18 and TRBJ1-1; 10 bases match TRBD1. Losses at the gene ends were 5 bases for V and 0 bases for J; bases not matched to a gene: 9. Germline V lookup: CDR1 KGHSH, CDR2 LQKENI. The CDR3 is 17 residues long.

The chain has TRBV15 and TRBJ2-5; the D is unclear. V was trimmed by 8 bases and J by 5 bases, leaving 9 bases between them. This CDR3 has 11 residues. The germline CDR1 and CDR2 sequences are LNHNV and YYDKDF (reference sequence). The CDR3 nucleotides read TGTGCCACCGAAGGCGTTGAGACCCAGTACTTC. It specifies CATEGVETQYF. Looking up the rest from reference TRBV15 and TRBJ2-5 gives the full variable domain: DAMVIQNPRYQVTQFGKPVTLSCSQTLNHNVMYWYQQKSSQAPKLLFHYYDKDFNNEADTPDNFQSRRPNTSFCFLDIRSPGLGDTAMYLCATEGVETQYFGPGTRLLVL.

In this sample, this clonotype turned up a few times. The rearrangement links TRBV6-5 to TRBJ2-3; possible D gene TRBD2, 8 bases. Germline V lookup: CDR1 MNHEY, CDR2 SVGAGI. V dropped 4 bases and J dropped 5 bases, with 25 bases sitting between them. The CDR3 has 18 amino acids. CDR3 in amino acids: CASSLLQVGAGDRDTQYF. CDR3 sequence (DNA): TGTGCCAGCAGTTTACTTCAAGTCGGAGCGGGGGACAGAGATACGCAGTATTTT.

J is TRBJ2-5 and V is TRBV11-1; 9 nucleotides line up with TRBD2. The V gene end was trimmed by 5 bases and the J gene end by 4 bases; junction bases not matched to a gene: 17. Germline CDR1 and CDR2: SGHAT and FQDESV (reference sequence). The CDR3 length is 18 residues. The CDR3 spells CASSPGTSYATSPETQYF. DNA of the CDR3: TGTGCCAGCAGCCCCGGGACTAGCTATGCGACGAGTCCAGAGACCCAGTACTTC.

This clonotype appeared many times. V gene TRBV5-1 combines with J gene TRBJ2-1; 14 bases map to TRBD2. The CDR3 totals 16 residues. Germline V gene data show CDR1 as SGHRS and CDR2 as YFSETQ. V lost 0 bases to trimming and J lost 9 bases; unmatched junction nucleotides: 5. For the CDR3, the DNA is TGCGCCAGCAGCTTGGCCGTGACTAGCGGGAGGGGTGAGCAGTTCTTC. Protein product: CASSLAVTSGRGEQFF.

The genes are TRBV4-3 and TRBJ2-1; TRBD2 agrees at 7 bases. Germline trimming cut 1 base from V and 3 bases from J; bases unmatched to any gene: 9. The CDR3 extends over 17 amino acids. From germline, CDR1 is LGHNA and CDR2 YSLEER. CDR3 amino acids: CASSQGLSGYDYNEQFF. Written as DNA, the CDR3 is TGCGCCAGCAGCCAAGGCCTTAGCGGGTATGACTACAATGAGCAGTTCTTC.

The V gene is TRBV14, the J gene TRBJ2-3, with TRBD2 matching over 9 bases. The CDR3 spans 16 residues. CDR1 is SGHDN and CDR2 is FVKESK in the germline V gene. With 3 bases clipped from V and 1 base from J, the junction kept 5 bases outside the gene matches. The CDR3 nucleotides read TGTGCCAGCAGCCACGCCCGACTAGCGGGCACAGATACGCAGTATTTT. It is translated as CASSHARLAGTDTQYF.